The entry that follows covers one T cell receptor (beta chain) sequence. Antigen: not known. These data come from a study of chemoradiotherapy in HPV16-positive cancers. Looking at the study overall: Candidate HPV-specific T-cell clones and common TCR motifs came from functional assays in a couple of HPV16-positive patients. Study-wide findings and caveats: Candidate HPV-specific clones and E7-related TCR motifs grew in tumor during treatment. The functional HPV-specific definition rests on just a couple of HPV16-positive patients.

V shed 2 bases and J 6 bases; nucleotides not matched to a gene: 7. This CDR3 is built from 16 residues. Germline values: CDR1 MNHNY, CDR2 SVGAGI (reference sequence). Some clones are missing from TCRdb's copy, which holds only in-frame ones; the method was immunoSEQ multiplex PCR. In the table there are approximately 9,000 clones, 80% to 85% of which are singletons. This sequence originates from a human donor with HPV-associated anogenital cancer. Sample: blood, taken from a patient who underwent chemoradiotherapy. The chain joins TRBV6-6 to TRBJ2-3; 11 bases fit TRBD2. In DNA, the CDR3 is TGTGCCAGCAGTTACGGGGTAGCGGGGGGGTTGGATACGCAGTATTTT. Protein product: CASSYGVAGGLDTQYF.